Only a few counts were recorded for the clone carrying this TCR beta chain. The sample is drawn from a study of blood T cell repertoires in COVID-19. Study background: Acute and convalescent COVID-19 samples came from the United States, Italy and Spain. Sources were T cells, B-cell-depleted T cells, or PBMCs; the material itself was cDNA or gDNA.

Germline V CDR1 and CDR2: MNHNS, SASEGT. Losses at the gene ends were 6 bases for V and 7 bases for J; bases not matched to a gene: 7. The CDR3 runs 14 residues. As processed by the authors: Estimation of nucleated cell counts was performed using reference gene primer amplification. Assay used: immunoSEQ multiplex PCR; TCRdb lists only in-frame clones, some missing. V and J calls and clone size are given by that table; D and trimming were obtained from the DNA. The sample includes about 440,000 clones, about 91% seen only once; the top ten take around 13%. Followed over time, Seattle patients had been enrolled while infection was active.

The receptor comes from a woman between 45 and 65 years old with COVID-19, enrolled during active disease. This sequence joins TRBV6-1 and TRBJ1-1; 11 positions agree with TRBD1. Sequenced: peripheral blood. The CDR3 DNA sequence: TGTGCCAGCAGCCGCAGGGACAGGGGGAATGAAGCTTTCTTT. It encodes CASSRRDRGNEAFF.